The clone carrying this T cell receptor beta chain has just a few counts. The sample holds other DNA sequences that translate to the same CDR3. As handled by the study authors: It was from reference gene primer amplification that nucleated cell counts were estimated. Method: immunoSEQ multiplex PCR; TCRdb's copy keeps in-frame clones and lacks some. The V and J calls and clone size come from that table; D and trimming were worked out from the DNA. The sample consists of 30,000 or so clones, roughly 65% of them appearing once. These data belong to a study of blood T cell repertoires in COVID-19. Study as a whole: Both acute and convalescent COVID-19 samples were obtained from the United States, Italy and Spain. The analysed material was cDNA or gDNA that came from T cells, B-cell-depleted T cells, or PBMCs.

V lost 5 bases and J 7 bases, leaving 9 bases between the germline ends. Per germline, CDR1 LGHDT and CDR2 YNNKEL (reference sequence). The CDR3 covers 11 residues. This clonotype was obtained from a human donor in a cohort sampled during active COVID-19. The sample was peripheral blood. This chain uses TRBV3-1 (or the pseudogene TRBV3-2) with TRBJ2-7; maybe TRBD2 (5 bases). CDR3 protein: CASSKSGEQYF. The CDR3 nucleotides read TGTGCCAGCAGCAAGTCGGGGGAGCAGTACTTC.